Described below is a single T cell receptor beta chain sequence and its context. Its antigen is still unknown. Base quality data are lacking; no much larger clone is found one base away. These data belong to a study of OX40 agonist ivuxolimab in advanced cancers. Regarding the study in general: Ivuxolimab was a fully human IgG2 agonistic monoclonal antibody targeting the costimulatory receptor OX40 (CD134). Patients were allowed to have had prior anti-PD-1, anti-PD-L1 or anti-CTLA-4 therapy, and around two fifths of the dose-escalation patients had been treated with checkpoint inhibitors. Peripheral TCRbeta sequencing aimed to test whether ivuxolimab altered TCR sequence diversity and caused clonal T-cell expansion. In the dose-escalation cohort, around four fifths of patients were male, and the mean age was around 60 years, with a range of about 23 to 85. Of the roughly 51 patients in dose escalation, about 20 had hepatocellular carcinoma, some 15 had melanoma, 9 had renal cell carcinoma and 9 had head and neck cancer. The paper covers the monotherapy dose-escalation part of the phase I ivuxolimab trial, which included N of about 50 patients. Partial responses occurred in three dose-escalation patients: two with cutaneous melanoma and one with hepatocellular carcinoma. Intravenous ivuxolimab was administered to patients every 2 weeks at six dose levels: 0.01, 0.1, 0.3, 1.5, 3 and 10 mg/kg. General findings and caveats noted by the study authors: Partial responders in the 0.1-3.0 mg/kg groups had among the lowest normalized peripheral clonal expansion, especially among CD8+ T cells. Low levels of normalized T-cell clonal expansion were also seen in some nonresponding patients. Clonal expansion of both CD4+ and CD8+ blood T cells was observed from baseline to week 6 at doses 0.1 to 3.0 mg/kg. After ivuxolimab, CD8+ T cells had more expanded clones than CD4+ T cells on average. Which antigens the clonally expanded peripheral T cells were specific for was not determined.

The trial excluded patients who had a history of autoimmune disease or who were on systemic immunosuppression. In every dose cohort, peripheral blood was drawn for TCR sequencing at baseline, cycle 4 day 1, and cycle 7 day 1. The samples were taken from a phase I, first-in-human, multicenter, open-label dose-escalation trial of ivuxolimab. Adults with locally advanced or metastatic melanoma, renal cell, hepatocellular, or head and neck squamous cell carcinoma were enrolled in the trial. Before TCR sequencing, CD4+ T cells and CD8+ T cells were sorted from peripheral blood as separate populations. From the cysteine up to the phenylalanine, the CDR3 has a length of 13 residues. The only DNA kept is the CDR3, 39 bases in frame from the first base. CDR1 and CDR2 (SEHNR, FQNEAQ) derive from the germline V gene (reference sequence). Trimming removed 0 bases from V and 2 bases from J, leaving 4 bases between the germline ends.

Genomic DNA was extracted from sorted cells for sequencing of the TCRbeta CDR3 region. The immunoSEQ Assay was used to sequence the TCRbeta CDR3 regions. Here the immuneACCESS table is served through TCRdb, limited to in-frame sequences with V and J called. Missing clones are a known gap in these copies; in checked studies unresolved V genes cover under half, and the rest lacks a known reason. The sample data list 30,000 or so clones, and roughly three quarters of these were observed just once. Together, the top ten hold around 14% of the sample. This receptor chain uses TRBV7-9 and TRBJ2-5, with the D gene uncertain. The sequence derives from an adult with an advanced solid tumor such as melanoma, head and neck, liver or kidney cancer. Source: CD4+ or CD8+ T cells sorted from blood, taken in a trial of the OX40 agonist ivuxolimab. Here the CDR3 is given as CASSLAPQETQYF. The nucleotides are TGTGCCAGCAGCTTAGCTCCGCAAGAGACCCAGTACTTC.